Below, one TCR beta chain is given with its context. Its antigen is still unknown. The sample is drawn from a study of T cells in Graves' hyperthyroidism and ophthalmopathy. Looking at the study overall: Peripheral blood was collected at initial diagnosis, before any treatment. Broader study findings: Blood also contained most expanded thyroid clonotypes above 0.001.

Stable disease denoted Graves' hyperthyroidism without ophthalmopathy progression within 18 months. Patients having uncontrolled infection, another autoimmune disease, pregnancy or lactation were not included. CDR1 is MDHEN, CDR2 SYDVKM, per germline. The CDR3 is 16 amino acids. Trimming left V 3 bases short and J 0 bases short, with 12 bases between. The investigators amplified TCR beta CDR3 regions from RNA transcripts. HTBI primers were employed in a first-round RT-PCR of the TCR CDR3. TCRdb fed the multiplex PCR reads into MiXCR, producing one record per CDR3 protein. Of roughly 660,000 distinct CDR3 sequences detected, around a sixth appear once; the ten largest clones hold about 14%.

The sequenced material came from blood. The origin of this receptor is a man between 50 and 59 years old with Graves' hyperthyroidism. The chain is built from TRBV28 and TRBJ2-4, with D perhaps TRBD1 or TRBD2 (6 bases each). DNA of the CDR3: TGTGCCAGCAGTTTCGGGGGACATTTAGCCAAAAACATTCAGTACTTC. Amino acid sequence: CASSFGGHLAKNIQYF. Full variable domain (missing parts from reference TRBV28 and TRBJ2-4): DVKVTQSSRYLVKRTGEKVFLECVQDMDHENMFWYRQDPGLGLRLIYFSYDVKMKEKGDIPEGYSVSREKKERFSLILESASTNQTSMYLCASSFGGHLAKNIQYFGAGTRLSVL.